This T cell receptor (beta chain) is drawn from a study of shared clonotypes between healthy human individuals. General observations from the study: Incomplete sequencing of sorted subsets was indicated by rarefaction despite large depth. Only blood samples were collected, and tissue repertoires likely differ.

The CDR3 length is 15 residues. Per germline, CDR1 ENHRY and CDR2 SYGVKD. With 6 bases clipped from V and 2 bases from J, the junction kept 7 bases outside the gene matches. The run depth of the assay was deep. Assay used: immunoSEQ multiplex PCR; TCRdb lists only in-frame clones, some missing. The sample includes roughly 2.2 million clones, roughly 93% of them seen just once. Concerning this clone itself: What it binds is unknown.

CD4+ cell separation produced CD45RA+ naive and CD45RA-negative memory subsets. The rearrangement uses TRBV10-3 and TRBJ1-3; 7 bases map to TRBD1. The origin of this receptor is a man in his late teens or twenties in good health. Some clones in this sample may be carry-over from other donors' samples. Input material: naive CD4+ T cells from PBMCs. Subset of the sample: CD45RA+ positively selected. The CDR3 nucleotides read TGTGCCATCAGGATTGACAGGGTTACTGGAAACACCATATATTTT. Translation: CAIRIDRVTGNTIYF.